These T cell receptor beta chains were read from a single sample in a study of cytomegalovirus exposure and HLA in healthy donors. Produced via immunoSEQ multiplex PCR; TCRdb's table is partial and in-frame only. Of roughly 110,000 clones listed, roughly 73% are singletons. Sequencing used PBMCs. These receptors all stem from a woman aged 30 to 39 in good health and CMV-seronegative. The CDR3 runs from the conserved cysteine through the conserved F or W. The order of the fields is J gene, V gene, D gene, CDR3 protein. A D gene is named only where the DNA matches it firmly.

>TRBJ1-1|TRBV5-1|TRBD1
CASSVEQGSTEAFF
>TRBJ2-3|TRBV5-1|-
CASSLRAVGTPRSTDTQYF
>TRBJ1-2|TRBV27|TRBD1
CASSPWDSRYGYTF
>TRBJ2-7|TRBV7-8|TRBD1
CASSWGQSYEQYF
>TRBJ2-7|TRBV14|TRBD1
CASSLLPGTGAYEQYF
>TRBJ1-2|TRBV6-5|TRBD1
CASSFDRVIGGYTF
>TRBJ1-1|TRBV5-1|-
CASSWTAGSTEAFF
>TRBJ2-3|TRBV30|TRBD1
CAWSVGQGDTQYF
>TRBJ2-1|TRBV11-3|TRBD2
CASSLEGLAGEQFF
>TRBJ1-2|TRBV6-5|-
CATRPSGEGYGYTF
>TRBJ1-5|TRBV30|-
CAWSLTVYQPQHF
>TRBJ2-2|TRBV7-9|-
CASRLEQTGELFF
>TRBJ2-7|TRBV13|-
CASSWGDRAYEQYF
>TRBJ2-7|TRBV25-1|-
CASKDSYEQYF
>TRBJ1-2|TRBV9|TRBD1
CASSARQGGGYGYTF
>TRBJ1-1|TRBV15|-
CATSSFRHEAFF
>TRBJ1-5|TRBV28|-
CASRSGDINQPQHF
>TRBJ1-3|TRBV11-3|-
CASSLTHGDTIYF
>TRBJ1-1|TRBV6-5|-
CASSFSGANTEAFF
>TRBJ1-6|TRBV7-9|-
CASSVGQGGSPLHF
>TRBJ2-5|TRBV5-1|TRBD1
CASSYGQGKETQYF
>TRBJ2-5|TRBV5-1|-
CASREGETETQYF
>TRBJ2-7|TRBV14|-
CASSQDIADEQYF
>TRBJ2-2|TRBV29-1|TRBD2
CSVELAGPTGELFF
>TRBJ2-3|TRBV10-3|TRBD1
CAISESRDRGSTDTQYF
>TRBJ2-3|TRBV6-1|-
CASSEVIGTSDTQYF
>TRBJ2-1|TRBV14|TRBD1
CASSYRGSSNVEQFF
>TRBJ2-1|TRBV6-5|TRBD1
CASREDRGHYNEQFF
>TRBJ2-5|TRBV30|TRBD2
CAFTLAGGNQETQYF
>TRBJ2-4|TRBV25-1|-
CASSGPGGNIQYF
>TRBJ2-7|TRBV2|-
CASRTTESYEQYF
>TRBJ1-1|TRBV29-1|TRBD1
CSVRTGANNAEAFF
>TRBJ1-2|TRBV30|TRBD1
CAWSDLDRARDGYTF
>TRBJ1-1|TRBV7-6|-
CASSIVPGEEAFF
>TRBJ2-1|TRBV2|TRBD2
CASSETSGSPTFYNEQFF
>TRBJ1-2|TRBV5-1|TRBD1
CASSLEGQGPGYTF
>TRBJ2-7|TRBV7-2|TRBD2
CASSLPPLAGAEQYF
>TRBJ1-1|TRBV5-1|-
CASKKTGMNTEAFF
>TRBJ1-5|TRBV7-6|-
CASSLSTHQPQHF
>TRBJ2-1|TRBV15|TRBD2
CATSSSREGYNEQFF
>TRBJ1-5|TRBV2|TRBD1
CASRSTGNGNQPQHF
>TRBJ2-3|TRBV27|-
CASSLGLADYTDTQYF
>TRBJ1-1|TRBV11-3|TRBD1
CASSPPDREGTEAFF
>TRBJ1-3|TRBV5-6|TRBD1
CASTQLGGTGPSPGNTIYF
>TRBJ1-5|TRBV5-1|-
CASSSGGGSDQPQHF
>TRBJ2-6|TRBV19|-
CASSLRQVSLSGANVLTF
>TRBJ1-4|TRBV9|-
CASSPRGGSNEKLFF
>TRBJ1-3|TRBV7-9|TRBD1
CASRQQGFGNTIYF
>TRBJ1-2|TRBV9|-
CASSLSSGANYGYTF